The 20 T cell receptor beta chains reported below all come from one sample, sequenced in a study of post-analysis software for immune sequencing data. Unique molecular identifiers had been added to the TCR beta cDNA libraries. TCRdb redid the calling of the PCR reads with MiXCR, one entry per CDR3 protein. The sample lists some 690,000 distinct CDR3 sequences; approximately 60% were seen once. These receptors have no known antigen. Study findings and constraints: TRBV5-6, TRBV5-1 and TRBV20-1 belonged to a set of roughly 5 TRBV segments that were more frequent in patients than controls.

Material for sequencing was blood. Receptors were obtained from a girl aged 2 to 9 with multiple sclerosis.

The chain combines TRBV10-3 with TRBJ2-3, with 7 bases that match TRBD2. CDR1 and CDR2 (germline): ENHRY, SYGVKD. After removal of 6 bases from V and 5 bases from J, the junction contained 8 bases not matched to a gene. The CDR3 extends over 14 amino acids. The CDR3 protein is CAIRAGLNIDTQYF. For the CDR3, the DNA is TGTGCCATCAGAGCGGGGCTTAATATAGATACGCAGTATTTT.

The CDR3 reads CSALDPYYNEQFF. As DNA, the CDR3 is TGCAGTGCCCTCGATCCCTACTACAATGAGCAGTTCTTC. This chain links TRBV20-1 with TRBJ2-1; D uncertain. CDR1 is DFQATT and CDR2 is SNEGSKA in the germline V gene (reference sequence). The ends were cut back, 6 bases at V and 3 bases at J, with 12 bases in the middle. CDR3 size: 13 residues.

The rearrangement links TRBV19 to TRBJ2-4; 12 nucleotides align to TRBD2. The V gene end was trimmed by 7 bases and the J gene end by 1 base; junction bases not matched to a gene: 14. Germline CDR1 and CDR2: LNHDA and SQIVND (reference sequence). CDR3 length equals 19 residues. CDR3 region: CASNPRGLAGGPAKNIQYF. The CDR3 region has the DNA TGTGCCAGTAATCCCCGTGGGCTAGCGGGGGGGCCGGCCAAAAACATTCAGTACTTC.

The chain uses TRBV7-2 and TRBJ2-5, with D perhaps assigned TRBD1 or TRBD2 (6 bases each). CDR1 SGHTA and CDR2 FQGNSA come from the germline V gene. Trimming stripped 7 bases from V and 5 bases from J, with 20 bases between. The CDR3 sequence is 15 residues long. DNA for the CDR3: TGTGCCAGCACAGGGGTCAGTCGGGGGAAGGAGACCCAGTACTTC. Encoded protein: CASTGVSRGKETQYF.

This clonotype was picked up one time. V gene TRBV27 combines with J gene TRBJ2-4; D is uncertain. V lost 6 bases to trimming and J lost 0 bases, with 15 bases between them. The CDR3 has 16 amino acids. The germline gives CDR1 MNHEY, CDR2 SMNVEV (reference sequence). CDR3 residues: CASRNPLVLAKNIQYF. DNA for the CDR3: TGTGCCAGCAGAAACCCTCTAGTACTAGCCAAAAACATTCAGTACTTC.

This rearrangement joins TRBV10-3 to TRBJ2-4; possibly TRBD1 for D (6 bases). The tail of the sequence fits TRBJ2-5 better, so the J call may be wrong. The CDR3 is 13 residues long. Germline assignment: CDR1 ENHRY and CDR2 SYGVKD. The CDR3 DNA reads TGTGCCATTACACAGGGACCGGGGGAGACCCAGTACTTC. Protein sequence: CAITQGPGETQYF.

The chain carries TRBV30 and TRBJ2-5; tentative D call: TRBD2 (6 bases). Looked up from germline, CDR1 is GTSNPN and CDR2 is SVGIG (reference sequence). Trimming removed 2 bases from V and 5 bases from J, with 12 bases in between. The CDR3 has 13 amino acids. The CDR3: CAWSTTSRETQYF. DNA of the CDR3: TGTGCCTGGAGTACTACTAGCCGGGAGACCCAGTACTTC.

Comments on this clonotype: A junction end diverges from the germline sequence, so it may reflect a read error. The rearrangement links TRBV20-1 to TRBJ2-3; D is uncertain. Germline V CDR1 and CDR2: DFQATT, SNEGSKA (reference sequence). This CDR3 region has 10 residues. CDR3 DNA: TGCTGTGCTTTGGCTGGTACGCAGTATTTT. This codes for CCALAGTQYF.

This rearrangement joins TRBV29-1 to TRBJ1-1; D call uncertain. Trimming took off 6 bases at V and 4 bases at J, with 9 bases between the two ends. CDR3 size: 11 residues. Germline V gene lookup returns CDR1 SQVTM and CDR2 ANQGSEA. The CDR3 nucleotides read TGCAGCGTCGGACTGAGCACTGAAGCTTTCTTT. Its translation: CSVGLSTEAFF. Looking up the rest from reference TRBV29-1 and TRBJ1-1 gives the full variable domain: SAVISQKPSRDICQRGTSLTIQCQVDSQVTMMFWYRQQPGQSLTLIATANQGSEATYESGFVIDKFPISRPNLTFSTLTVSNMSPEDSSIYLCSVGLSTEAFFGQGTRLTVV.

This rearrangement joins TRBV6-4 to TRBJ1-5; D gene unclear. Germline CDR1 reads MRHNA; CDR2 reads SNTAGT. Trimming removed 3 bases at V and 7 bases at J, with 10 bases between. This CDR3 is built from 13 residues. The CDR3 DNA sequence: TGTGCCAGCAGTGAAACCCCGGGACAGCCCCAGCATTTT. Its translation is CASSETPGQPQHF.

The chain is built from TRBV28 and TRBJ2-7; D remains unclear. The CDR3 extends over 15 amino acids. CDR1 MDHEN and CDR2 SYDVKM come from the germline V gene. V was clipped by 2 bases and J by 2 bases, with 13 bases between them. CDR3 in DNA: TGTGCCAGCAGTTTAATGCCTAGGCGTACCTACGAGCAGTACTTC. This codes for CASSLMPRRTYEQYF.

V and J are TRBV5-1 and TRBJ2-3, with D perhaps TRBD1 (6 bases). V was clipped by 4 bases and J by 2 bases, with 17 bases between them. There are 16 residues in the CDR3. CDR1 is SGHRS and CDR2 is YFSETQ in the germline V gene. Here the CDR3 reads CASSSNSGDATDTQYF. CDR3 bases: TGCGCCAGCAGCAGCAATTCAGGGGATGCCACAGATACGCAGTATTTT.

This chain joins TRBV24-1 and TRBJ1-2, with D possibly being TRBD1 (5 bases). The V and J ends lost 12 bases and 4 bases respectively, with 17 bases between them. The CDR3 extends over 13 amino acids. Germline V gene data show CDR1 as KGHDR and CDR2 as SFDVKD. CDR3: CASPDWGTYGYTF. For the CDR3, the DNA is TGTGCCTCTCCCGATTGGGGGACCTATGGCTACACCTTC.

This clonotype was seen once. The V and J genes are TRBV5-1 and TRBJ2-1; possibly TRBD1 or TRBD2 for D (5 bases each). V lost 3 bases and J lost 9, with 13 bases in between. Germline CDR1 reads SGHRS; CDR2 reads YFSETQ. The CDR3 consists of 13 residues. Here the CDR3 reads CASSSGPAFEQFF. Written as DNA, the CDR3 is TGCGCCAGCAGCTCGGGGCCCGCGTTTGAGCAGTTCTTC.

The V call is TRBV7-8, the J call TRBJ1-1; the D gene is possibly TRBD1 (6 bases). The CDR3 runs 14 residues. The germline V and J ends were trimmed by 0 bases and 5 bases, with 10 bases remaining between them. Germline assignment: CDR1 SGHVS and CDR2 FQNEAQ. CDR3 sequence: CASSLAGAKTEAFF. The CDR3 bases are TGTGCCAGCAGCTTAGCGGGGGCTAAAACTGAAGCTTTCTTT.

The V call is TRBV10-3, the J call TRBJ2-1, with no clear D. V was pared by 0 bases and J by 6 bases, with 9 bases between. This CDR3 region has 14 residues. Germline assignment: CDR1 ENHRY and CDR2 SYGVKD. The CDR3 bases are TGTGCCATCAGTGAGTCGTTGACCTTCAATGAGCAGTTCTTC. Translated: CAISESLTFNEQFF.

This clonotype was seen more than once but under ten times. The rearrangement uses TRBV29-1 and TRBJ2-1, with D hard to call. Germline V gene sequence: CDR1 SQVTM, CDR2 ANQGSEA. Trimming cost V 6 bases and J 9 bases, with 9 bases left between them. The CDR3 contains 10 residues. In DNA, the CDR3 is TGCAGCGTCCGGACGTTTGAGCAGTTCTTC. This gives the protein CSVRTFEQFF.

V is TRBV29-1 and J is TRBJ1-2; no reliable D call. Trimming shortened V by 3 bases and J by 5 bases, and 16 bases separated the two germline ends. CDR3 length: 14 residues. Per the germline V gene, CDR1 is SQVTM and CDR2 is ANQGSEA. CDR3 sequence (DNA): TGCAGCGTTGACGTCGGGAATTTCGGTTATGGCTACACCTTC. Translated: CSVDVGNFGYGYTF.

The rearrangement joins TRBV29-1 to TRBJ1-1, with D perhaps TRBD1 (6 bases). The ends were cut back, 5 bases at V and 0 bases at J, with 16 bases in the middle. Per germline, CDR1 SQVTM and CDR2 ANQGSEA. The CDR3 has 15 amino acids. CDR3 loop: CSVRGGASMNTEAFF. The CDR3 DNA follows: TGCAGCGTTAGGGGGGGCGCGTCCATGAACACTGAAGCTTTCTTT. Full variable domain (rest looked up from reference TRBV29-1 and TRBJ1-1): SAVISQKPSRDICQRGTSLTIQCQVDSQVTMMFWYRQQPGQSLTLIATANQGSEATYESGFVIDKFPISRPNLTFSTLTVSNMSPEDSSIYLCSVRGGASMNTEAFFGQGTRLTVV.

The V call is TRBV20-1, the J call TRBJ2-7; D is uncertain. The DNA end is a closer match to TRBJ2-5, so the J assignment may be wrong. CDR3 length: 12 residues. Germline CDR1 reads DFQATT; CDR2 reads SNEGSKA (reference sequence). As DNA, the CDR3 is TGCAGTGCTAGTCTACGGGCGGAGACCCAGTACTTC. Translating gives CSASLRAETQYF.